A single sample gave rise to the 9 T cell receptor beta chains below, sequenced in a study of beta chain features in type 1 diabetes. cDNA synthesis used the whole RNA isolate, giving expressed TCRB sequences. Method: immunoSEQ multiplex PCR; TCRdb's copy keeps in-frame clones and lacks some. The data contain under 500,000 clones, approximately 30% of them singletons. Sequenced input: naive CD4+ T cells from blood. The receptors were sampled from a man younger than 35 in good health.

This clone was counted a single time. The J gene is TRBJ2-3, the V gene TRBV9; TRBD2 agrees at 9 bases. Trimming took 4 bases from V and 1 from J; bases not matched to a gene: 7. Germline V gives CDR1 SGDLS, CDR2 YYNGEE. The CDR3 extends over 16 amino acids. The CDR3 is CASSPTWTSGTDTQYF. Here the CDR3 DNA reads TGTGCCAGCAGCCCAACCTGGACTAGCGGCACAGATACGCAGTATTTT. The complete variable domain, with remaining parts taken from reference TRBV9 and TRBJ2-3, reads DSGVTQTPKHLITATGQRVTLRCSPRSGDLSVYWYQQSLDQGLQFLIQYYNGEERAKGNILERFSAQQFPDLHSELNLSSLELGDSALYFCASSPTWTSGTDTQYFGPGTRLTVL.

This clone was counted between two and nine times. The V gene is TRBV7-9, the J gene TRBJ2-2; D remains unclear. The CDR3 extends over 14 amino acids. From germline, CDR1 is SEHNR and CDR2 FQNEAQ (reference sequence). V gave up 6 bases and J gave up 1 base, with 9 bases separating them. CDR3 bases: TGTGCCAGCAGTAAAAGGCGGAACACCGGGGAGCTGTTTTTT. Its translation is CASSKRRNTGELFF.

This clone has more than one count but fewer than ten. The CDR3 DNA is TGTGCCTGGAGTCCGACACCGGGACTAGCCTACAATGAGCAGTTCTTC. Translation: CAWSPTPGLAYNEQFF. The V gene is TRBV30, the J gene TRBJ2-1, with 8 bases matching TRBD2. Germline trimming cut 2 bases from V and 2 bases from J; bases unmatched to any gene: 8. The V gene's germline CDR1 is GTSNPN and CDR2 SVGIG (reference sequence). The CDR3 contains 16 residues.

This clone has just a few counts. The genes are TRBV7-6 and TRBJ2-1, with TRBD2 identical over 11 bases. The CDR3 length is 16 residues. The junction had 11 bases not matched to a gene; V was cut back by 4 bases and J by 9 bases. The germline CDR1 and CDR2 sequences are SGHVS and FNYEAQ. CDR3 sequence: CASSSHSGRAFSEQFF. The CDR3 nucleotides are TGTGCCAGCAGCTCCCATAGCGGGAGGGCCTTTAGTGAGCAGTTCTTC. The full variable domain, rest sourced from reference TRBV7-6 and TRBJ2-1, is GAGVSQSPRYKVTKRGQDVALRCDPISGHVSLYWYRQALGQGPEFLTYFNYEAQQDKSGLPNDRFSAERPEGSISTLTIQRTEQRDSAMYRCASSSHSGRAFSEQFFGPGTRLTVL.

This clone has more than one count but fewer than ten. The chain has TRBV2 and TRBJ2-4; 9 nucleotides line up with TRBD1. The V and J ends lost 6 bases and 9 bases, in that order; junction bases with no gene match: 9. CDR1 and CDR2 (germline): SNHLY, FYNNEI. This CDR3 spans 14 amino acids. The CDR3 is CASSRADRGSIQYF. CDR3 DNA sequence: TGTGCCAGCAGCCGAGCGGACAGGGGCAGCATTCAGTACTTC.

This chain uses TRBV5-1 with TRBJ1-1; 7 bases are shared with TRBD1. Trimming cost V 2 bases and J 2 bases; bases outside gene matches: 3. Germline V gene sequence: CDR1 SGHRS, CDR2 YFSETQ. CDR3 length: 14 residues. CDR3 in amino acids: CASSFGDSNTEAFF. The CDR3 bases are TGCGCCAGCAGCTTCGGGGACAGCAACACTGAAGCTTTCTTT. Combining the CDR3 with reference TRBV5-1 and TRBJ1-1 gives the whole variable domain KAGVTQTPRYLIKTRGQQVTLSCSPISGHRSVSWYQQTPGQGLQFLFEYFSETQRNKGNFPGRFSGRQFSNSRSEMNVSTLELGDSALYLCASSFGDSNTEAFFGQGTRLTVV.

The chain is built from TRBV30 and TRBJ2-3; TRBD1 might be the D (7 bases). V was trimmed by 4 bases and J by 2 bases, leaving 16 bases between them. The CDR3 has 15 amino acids. Germline values: CDR1 GTSNPN, CDR2 SVGIG (reference sequence). The CDR3 reads CAWKRVDRVTDTQYF. CDR3 nucleotides: TGTGCCTGGAAGCGGGTCGACAGGGTCACAGATACGCAGTATTTT.

The chain links TRBV5-1 to TRBJ2-3; 7 bases line up with TRBD2. Germline CDR1 is SGHRS and CDR2 is YFSETQ. This CDR3 is 16 amino acids long. V lost 0 bases to trimming and J lost 2 bases; unmatched junction nucleotides: 6. The DNA of the CDR3 is TGCGCCAGCAGCTTGGCCCAGCGGGAAGACACAGATACGCAGTATTTT. It is translated as CASSLAQREDTDTQYF. Drawing the rest from reference TRBV5-1 and TRBJ2-3, the complete variable domain is KAGVTQTPRYLIKTRGQQVTLSCSPISGHRSVSWYQQTPGQGLQFLFEYFSETQRNKGNFPGRFSGRQFSNSRSEMNVSTLELGDSALYLCASSLAQREDTDTQYFGPGTRLTVL.

This clone was counted only a few times. V is TRBV29-1 and J is TRBJ2-5, with D uncertain. This CDR3 is 12 amino acids long. Trimming stripped 4 bases from V and 1 base from J, with 7 bases between. The V gene's germline CDR1 is SQVTM and CDR2 ANQGSEA. CDR3 loop: CSVVGTQETQYF. Written as DNA, the CDR3 is TGCAGCGTTGTAGGTACCCAAGAGACCCAGTACTTC.